The 22 T cell receptor beta chains below were found in one sample sequenced in a study of CD8 T cells in Susac syndrome. The authors reverse transcribed about 0.45 to 1 ug RNA with random hexamers. TCRdb processed the immunoSEQ multiplex PCR reads anew with MiXCR; each CDR3 protein has one entry. This table holds under 300,000 distinct CDR3 sequences, 90% to 96% found once. Sequencing input: CD4+ T cells from PBMCs. The receptors were gathered from a human donor with Susac syndrome.

The CDR3: CASSKEQGLPGYTF. CDR3 in DNA: TGTGCCAGCAGCAAGGAACAGGGTCTCCCTGGCTACACCTTC. The J gene is TRBJ1-2, the V gene TRBV5-4; tentative D call: TRBD1 (6 bases). Germline V lookup: CDR1 SGHNT, CDR2 YYREEE (reference sequence). This CDR3 is 14 amino acids long. V was trimmed by 4 bases and J by 7 bases, leaving 17 bases between them. Drawing the rest from reference TRBV5-4 and TRBJ1-2, the complete variable domain is ETGVTQSPTHLIKTRGQQVTLRCSSQSGHNTVSWYQQALGQGPQFIFQYYREEENGRGNFPPRFSGLQFPNYSSELNVNALELDDSALYLCASSKEQGLPGYTFGSGTRLTVV.

This chain connects TRBV12-3 or TRBV12-4 to TRBJ2-3; either TRBD1 or TRBD2 may fit D (5 bases each). V was shortened by 0 bases and J by 2 bases, with 6 bases between the two germline ends. The CDR3 length is 14 residues. This CDR3 reads CASSLAGPTDTQYF. CDR3 sequence (DNA): TGTGCCAGCAGTTTAGCGGGACCCACAGATACGCAGTATTTT.

The CDR3 protein is CASSLDRGASTDTQYF. CDR3 sequence (DNA): TGTGCCAGCAGCTTAGATCGGGGCGCTAGCACAGATACGCAGTATTTT. The chain has TRBV11-2 and TRBJ2-3; D may correspond to TRBD1 or TRBD2 (5 bases each). The CDR3 is 16 residues long. Germline CDR1 and CDR2: SGHAT and FQNNGV. V lost 0 bases and J lost 0, with 10 bases in between.

The genes are TRBV12-3 or TRBV12-4 and TRBJ2-2, with 14 bases aligning to TRBD2. The CDR3 runs 15 residues. The J segment lost 7 bases and the V segment lost 10 bases, leaving 8 bases of the junction unmatched. The CDR3, as DNA: TGTGCCACCGGGACTAGCGGGAGCATTGGCGGGGAGCTGTTTTTT. Its translation: CATGTSGSIGGELFF.

The rearrangement uses TRBV12-3 or TRBV12-4 and TRBJ1-2; weak D call: TRBD1 (6 bases). The CDR3 spans 13 residues. V lost 5 bases and J 7 bases, leaving 14 bases between the germline ends. The CDR3 protein is CASSKAGTLGYTF. The CDR3 DNA follows: TGTGCCAGCAGTAAAGCGGGGACACTTGGCTACACCTTC.

CDR3 sequence reads: CSVEVDGKLFF. In DNA form, the CDR3 reads TGCAGCGTTGAGGTTGACGGAAAACTGTTTTTT. The chain uses TRBV29-1 and TRBJ1-4; D is unresolved. This CDR3 is 11 amino acids long. V lost 3 bases and J lost 10, with 9 bases in between. The germline V gene encodes CDR1 SQVTM and CDR2 ANQGSEA.

This rearrangement joins TRBV7-2 to TRBJ2-1; D is possibly TRBD2 (6 bases). The germline V gene has CDR1 SGHTA and CDR2 FQGNSA. CDR3 length: 16 amino acids. Trimming took off 3 bases at V and 1 base at J, with 13 bases between the two ends. CDR3 sequence (DNA): TGTGCCAGCAGCTTCCCCCGGCGGGGTTCCTACAATGAGCAGTTCTTC. This sequence encodes CASSFPRRGSYNEQFF.

The gene calls are TRBV15 and TRBJ2-7; maybe TRBD1 (5 bases). The CDR3 runs 15 residues. V shed 1 base and J shed 1 base, with 11 bases lying between them. CDR1 is LNHNV, CDR2 YYDKDF, per germline (reference sequence). CDR3 nucleotides: TGTGCCACCAGCAGAGGTCCAGGGTCTTCCTACGAGCAGTACTTC. Translation: CATSRGPGSSYEQYF.

This chain connects TRBV9 to TRBJ1-2, with 7 bases identical to TRBD1. The V gene's germline CDR1 is SGDLS and CDR2 YYNGEE. The CDR3 consists of 13 residues. The trim removed 2 bases at V and 2 bases at J, leaving 0 bases unmatched. Here the CDR3 DNA reads TGTGCCAGCAGCGTGGACAGGAACTATGGCTACACCTTC. Amino acids: CASSVDRNYGYTF.

This chain uses TRBV20-1 with TRBJ1-5, with a tentative D call TRBD1 (5 bases). The CDR3 sequence is 13 residues long. CDR1 and CDR2 from the germline V gene are DFQATT and SNEGSKA (reference sequence). V was clipped by 6 bases and J by 6 bases, with 15 bases between them. The CDR3 sequence: CSATGLGGQPQHF. The CDR3 coding sequence is TGCAGTGCAACCGGACTGGGGGGTCAGCCCCAGCATTTT.

V gene TRBV29-1 combines with J gene TRBJ2-7, with TRBD2 as a possible D gene (5 bases). The V end lost 4 bases, the J end lost 2 bases, and 12 bases lay between the germline ends. Germline CDR1 and CDR2: SQVTM and ANQGSEA. The CDR3 contains 13 residues. Here the CDR3 DNA reads TGCAGCGTTGGTGCGGACTCCGCCTACGAGCAGTACTTC. Its translation: CSVGADSAYEQYF.

This clonotype was recorded only once. The CDR3 nucleotides are TGTGCCAGCAGTGAGAGTCAATCAGATACGCAGTATTTT. Translation gives CASSESQSDTQYF. V gene TRBV25-1 combines with J gene TRBJ2-3; D is unresolved. V was trimmed by 3 bases and J by 4 bases, leaving 8 bases between them. CDR1 is MGHDK, CDR2 SYGVNS, per germline. The CDR3 loop spans 13 amino acids.

The V call is TRBV30, the J call TRBJ2-1, with D unclear. V shed 4 bases and J shed 4 bases, with 8 bases lying between them. This CDR3 region has 12 residues. CDR1 is GTSNPN and CDR2 is SVGIG in the germline V gene (reference sequence). This CDR3 is CAWKMGYNEQFF. The CDR3 nucleotides are TGTGCCTGGAAAATGGGATACAATGAGCAGTTCTTC.

CDR3 residues: CASSSGTTGNTIYF. The CDR3 DNA sequence: TGTGCCAGCAGCTCCGGGACGACTGGAAACACCATATATTTT. The V gene is TRBV11-2, the J gene TRBJ1-3; perhaps TRBD1 as D (5 bases). Germline assignment: CDR1 SGHAT and CDR2 FQNNGV. V was shortened by 4 bases and J by 2 bases, with 9 bases between the two germline ends. This CDR3 is built from 14 residues. Complete variable domain (other parts from reference TRBV11-2 and TRBJ1-3): EAGVAQSPRYKIIEKRQSVAFWCNPISGHATLYWYQQILGQGPKLLIQFQNNGVVDDSQLPKDRFSAERLKGVDSTLKIQPAKLEDSAVYLCASSSGTTGNTIYFGEGSWLTVV.

The chain has TRBV6-6 and TRBJ2-3; 7 bases agree with TRBD1. Unmatched junction bases numbered 5, after V lost 7 bases and J lost 1 base. The CDR3 contains 14 residues. Germline CDR1 is MNHNY and CDR2 is SVGAGI (reference sequence). As DNA, the CDR3 is TGTGCCAGCACCAGGGACAGTCGCACAGATACGCAGTATTTT. This sequence encodes CASTRDSRTDTQYF.

V is TRBV29-1 and J is TRBJ2-1, with a weak D call TRBD1 (7 bases). Per the germline V gene, CDR1 is SQVTM and CDR2 is ANQGSEA. The CDR3 runs to 13 residues. The germline V and J ends were trimmed by 3 bases and 4 bases, with 10 bases remaining between them. CDR3 sequence: CSVDRGVYNEQFF. For the CDR3, the DNA is TGCAGCGTTGACAGGGGGGTTTACAATGAGCAGTTCTTC.

The CDR3 is CSPWVRGRNTDTQYF. In nucleotides, the CDR3 is TGCAGCCCCTGGGTCCGAGGGAGGAACACAGATACGCAGTATTTT. The chain uses TRBV29-1 and TRBJ2-3, with D perhaps TRBD2 (6 bases). The V end lost 8 bases, the J end lost 2 bases, and 20 bases lay between the germline ends. CDR1 and CDR2 from the germline V gene are SQVTM and ANQGSEA. This CDR3 has 15 amino acids.

The chain couples TRBV28 to TRBJ1-3, with TRBD1 as a possible D gene (6 bases). The CDR3 runs 13 residues. In germline, CDR1 is MDHEN, CDR2 SYDVKM. Deletions cut 2 bases from V and 7 bases from J, with 9 bases between. In nucleotides, the CDR3 is TGTGCCAGCAGTTTACCGGACAGTAACACCATATATTTT. It is translated as CASSLPDSNTIYF.

This clonotype was found once. V is TRBV24-1 and J is TRBJ2-5; 9 positions match TRBD1. The J segment lost 3 bases and the V segment lost 0 bases, leaving 7 bases of the junction unmatched. This CDR3 is built from 17 residues. Germline assignment: CDR1 KGHDR and CDR2 SFDVKD. CDR3 bases: TGTGCCACCAGTGATTTGGCGGGACAGGGAAAAGAAGAGACCCAGTACTTC. The encoded protein is CATSDLAGQGKEETQYF.

CDR3 sequence reads: CASRASTGAIFYEQYF. CDR3 DNA sequence: TGTGCCAGTAGGGCCTCGACAGGGGCCATCTTCTACGAGCAGTACTTC. This chain links TRBV19 with TRBJ2-7; 8 positions match TRBD1. Germline V CDR1 and CDR2: LNHDA, SQIVND (reference sequence). CDR3 length: 16 amino acids. V was pared by 6 bases and J by 3 bases, with 13 bases of the junction left unmatched.

The chain couples TRBV9 to TRBJ2-7; 13 positions match TRBD2. Looked up from germline, CDR1 is SGDLS and CDR2 is YYNGEE. Unmatched junction bases numbered 4, after V lost 4 bases and J lost 3 bases. This CDR3 spans 15 amino acids. This CDR3 reads CASSPGLAGYYEQYF. In DNA form, the CDR3 reads TGTGCCAGCAGCCCGGGACTAGCGGGATACTACGAGCAGTACTTC.

This clonotype was seen a single time. The J gene is TRBJ2-3, the V gene TRBV29-1, with a possible D match to TRBD1 (5 bases). The CDR3 is made up of 14 amino acids. Germline V gene lookup returns CDR1 SQVTM and CDR2 ANQGSEA. The V gene lost 2 bases and the J gene lost 2 bases, with 11 bases spanning the gap. CDR3 residues: CSVELSGYTDTQYF. DNA for the CDR3: TGCAGCGTTGAACTCTCAGGGTACACAGATACGCAGTATTTT.